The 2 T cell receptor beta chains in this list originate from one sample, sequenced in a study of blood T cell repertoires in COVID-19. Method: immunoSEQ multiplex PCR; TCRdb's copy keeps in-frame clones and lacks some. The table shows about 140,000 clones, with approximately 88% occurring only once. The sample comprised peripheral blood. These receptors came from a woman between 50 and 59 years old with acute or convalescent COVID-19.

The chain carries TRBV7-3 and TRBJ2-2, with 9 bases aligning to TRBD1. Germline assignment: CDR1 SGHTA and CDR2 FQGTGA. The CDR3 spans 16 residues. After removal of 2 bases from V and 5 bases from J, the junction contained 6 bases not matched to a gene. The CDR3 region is CASSLAGQGWTGELFF. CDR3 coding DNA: TGTGCCAGCAGCTTAGCAGGACAGGGGTGGACCGGGGAGCTGTTTTTT. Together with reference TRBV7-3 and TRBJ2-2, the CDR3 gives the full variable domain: GAGVSQTPSNKVTEKGKYVELRCDPISGHTALYWYRQSLGQGPEFLIYFQGTGAADDSGLPNDRFFAVRPEGSVSTLKIQRTERGDSAVYLCASSLAGQGWTGELFFGEGSRLTVL.

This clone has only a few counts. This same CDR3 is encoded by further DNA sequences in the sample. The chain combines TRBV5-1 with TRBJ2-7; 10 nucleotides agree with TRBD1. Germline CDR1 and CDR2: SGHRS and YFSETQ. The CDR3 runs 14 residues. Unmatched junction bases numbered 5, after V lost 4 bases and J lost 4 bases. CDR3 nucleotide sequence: TGCGCCAGCAGCCCGGGACAGGGGCCGTACGAGCAGTACTTC. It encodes CASSPGQGPYEQYF.